Listed here are 11 T cell receptor beta chains from one sample, sequenced in a study of blood T cell repertoires in COVID-19. The method was immunoSEQ multiplex PCR; TCRdb's version includes in-frame clones alone and lacks a portion of them. The table shows about 120,000 clones, with around three quarters occurring only once. Sequences were obtained from peripheral blood. These receptors were collected from a woman of 80 years or more with acute or convalescent COVID-19.

This chain connects TRBV2 to TRBJ1-4; 7 nucleotides align to TRBD1. The CDR3 sequence is 13 residues long. The germline V gene has CDR1 SNHLY and CDR2 FYNNEI. With V trimmed by 8 bases and J by 6 bases, 6 bases remained unmatched. The CDR3 DNA sequence: TGTGCCAGCTTCAGGGGGGAGCATGAAAAACTGTTTTTT. Its protein is CASFRGEHEKLFF.

This chain connects TRBV7-9 to TRBJ2-1, with D maybe TRBD2 (6 bases). Germline V lookup: CDR1 SEHNR, CDR2 FQNEAQ (reference sequence). The CDR3 has 13 amino acids. V was shortened by 3 bases and J by 6 bases, with 9 bases between the two germline ends. CDR3 DNA sequence: TGTGCCAGCAGCTTGGCGGGGAGCAATGAGCAGTTCTTC. Translation: CASSLAGSNEQFF.

This chain links TRBV2 with TRBJ1-1, with D unresolved. Germline CDR1 and CDR2: SNHLY and FYNNEI. The CDR3 is 12 residues long. Trimming shortened V by 8 bases and J by 1 base, and 8 bases separated the two germline ends. The CDR3 DNA sequence: TGTGCCAGCCTTAGAAGGAACACTGAAGCTTTCTTT. Its protein product is CASLRRNTEAFF.

Only one count was recorded for this clone. The CDR3: CSVFLAKGYEQYF. CDR3 DNA: TGCAGCGTTTTTCTAGCGAAGGGCTACGAGCAGTACTTC. This chain connects TRBV29-1 to TRBJ2-7; D is perhaps TRBD2 (6 bases). There are 13 residues in the CDR3. Germline V gives CDR1 SQVTM, CDR2 ANQGSEA. Trimming pared 5 bases from V and 3 bases from J, leaving 14 bases between.

This clone appeared a single time. V usage is TRBV7-9 and J usage is TRBJ2-2; TRBD2 agrees at 9 bases. J lost 4 bases, V lost 6 bases, and 3 bases had no gene match. The CDR3 has 14 residues. In germline, CDR1 is SEHNR, CDR2 FQNEAQ (reference sequence). CDR3 protein: CASSRLAVTGELFF. In DNA, the CDR3 is TGTGCCAGCAGTCGACTAGCGGTCACCGGGGAGCTGTTTTTT.

The gene calls are TRBV3-1 (or the pseudogene TRBV3-2) and TRBJ2-7; D unresolved. The ends were cut back, 1 base at V and 0 bases at J, with 10 bases in the middle. Germline-derived CDR1 and CDR2 are LGHDT and YNNKEL (reference sequence). CDR3 length: 15 residues. The DNA of the CDR3 is TGTGCCAGCAGCCAAGGGCTCTCAAGCTCCTACGAGCAGTACTTC. Residues: CASSQGLSSSYEQYF.

The J gene is TRBJ1-1, the V gene TRBV5-1; TRBD1 aligns across 8 bases. From germline, CDR1 is SGHRS and CDR2 YFSETQ. The V segment lost 0 bases and the J segment 0 bases; nucleotides outside the gene matches: 4. The CDR3 is 16 amino acids. CDR3 sequence reads: CASSLGQGSMNTEAFF. The CDR3 DNA reads as TGCGCCAGCAGCTTGGGACAGGGGAGCATGAACACTGAAGCTTTCTTT.

The rearrangement uses TRBV6-5 and TRBJ1-4, with 7 nucleotides matching TRBD1. With V trimmed by 6 bases and J by 10 bases, 8 bases remained unmatched. CDR1 MNHEY and CDR2 SVGAGI come from the germline V gene. The CDR3 loop spans 13 amino acids. CDR3 nucleotides: TGTGCCAGCAGGTCTCAGGGGGATGGAAAACTGTTTTTT. It translates to CASRSQGDGKLFF.

This chain joins TRBV27 and TRBJ2-1; 7 bases match TRBD1. Germline values: CDR1 MNHEY, CDR2 SMNVEV (reference sequence). V lost 2 bases to trimming and J lost 6 bases; unmatched junction nucleotides: 7. This CDR3 is built from 15 residues. The DNA for the CDR3 is TGTGCCAGCAGTTTAAAAGGACAGGTTCCCAATGAGCAGTTCTTC. It is translated as CASSLKGQVPNEQFF.

In its sample, this clone was seen a few times. The chain uses TRBV30 and TRBJ2-1; 7 bases are shared with TRBD2. The CDR3 sequence is 14 residues long. The V and J ends lost 8 bases and 0 bases, in that order; junction bases with no gene match: 7. Germline V gene data show CDR1 as GTSNPN and CDR2 as SVGIG (reference sequence). The CDR3 DNA is TGTGCCGCGACGGGGAGGGTCTCCTACAATGAGCAGTTCTTC. It codes for CAATGRVSYNEQFF. Supplemented by reference TRBV30 and TRBJ2-1, the full variable domain reads SQTIHQWPATLVQPVGSPLSLECTVEGTSNPNLYWYRQAAGRGLQLLFYSVGIGQISSEVPQNLSASRPQDRQFILSSKKLLLSDSGFYLCAATGRVSYNEQFFGPGTRLTVL.

The genes are TRBV14 and TRBJ1-1; 7 bases fit TRBD1. CDR1 is SGHDN, CDR2 FVKESK, per germline. V shed 0 bases and J 9 bases; nucleotides not matched to a gene: 4. This CDR3 has 13 amino acids. The CDR3 DNA follows: TGTGCCAGCAGCCAAGAAAGACAGGGTAAAGCTTTCTTT. It specifies CASSQERQGKAFF. Filled out from reference TRBV14 and TRBJ1-1, the complete variable domain reads EAGVTQFPSHSVIEKGQTVTLRCDPISGHDNLYWYRRVMGKEIKFLLHFVKESKQDESGMPNNRFLAERTGGTYSTLKVQPAELEDSGVYFCASSQERQGKAFFGQGTRLTVV.